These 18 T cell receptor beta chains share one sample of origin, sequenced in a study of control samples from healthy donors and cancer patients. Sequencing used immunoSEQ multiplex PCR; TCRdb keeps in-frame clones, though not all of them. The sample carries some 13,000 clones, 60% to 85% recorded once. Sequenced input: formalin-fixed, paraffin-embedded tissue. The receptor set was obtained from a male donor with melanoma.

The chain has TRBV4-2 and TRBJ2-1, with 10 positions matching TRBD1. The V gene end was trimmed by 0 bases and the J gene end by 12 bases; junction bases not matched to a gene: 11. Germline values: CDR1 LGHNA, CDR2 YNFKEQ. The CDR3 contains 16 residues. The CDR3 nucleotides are TGTGCCAGCAGCCAAGATCCAGGACAGGGGGGATTGAGGCAGTTCTTC. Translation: CASSQDPGQGGLRQFF.

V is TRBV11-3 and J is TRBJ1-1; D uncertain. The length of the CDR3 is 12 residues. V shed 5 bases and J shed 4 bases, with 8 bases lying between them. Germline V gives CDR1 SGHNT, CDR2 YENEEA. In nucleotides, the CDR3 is TGTGCCAGCAGCGGGCGGGGCACTGAAGCTTTCTTT. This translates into CASSGRGTEAFF.

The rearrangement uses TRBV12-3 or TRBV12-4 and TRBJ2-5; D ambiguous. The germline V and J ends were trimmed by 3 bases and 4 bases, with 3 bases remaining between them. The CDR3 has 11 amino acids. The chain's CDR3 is CASSFLETQYF. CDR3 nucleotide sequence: TGTGCCAGCAGTTTCTTAGAGACCCAGTACTTC.

This chain's CDR3 is CASSIRRNEKLFF. The CDR3 nucleotides are TGTGCCAGTAGTATACGCAGGAATGAAAAACTGTTTTTT. This chain uses TRBV19 with TRBJ1-4; D uncertain. The CDR3 runs to 13 residues. Per the germline V gene, CDR1 is LNHDA and CDR2 is SQIVND (reference sequence). V lost 2 bases, J lost 5 bases, and 6 bases lay in between.

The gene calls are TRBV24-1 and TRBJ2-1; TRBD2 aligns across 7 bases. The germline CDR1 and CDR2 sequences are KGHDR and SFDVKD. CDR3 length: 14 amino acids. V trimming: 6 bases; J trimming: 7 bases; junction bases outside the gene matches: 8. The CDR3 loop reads CATSMLGGRNEQFF. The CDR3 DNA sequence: TGTGCCACCAGTATGTTGGGGGGGAGGAATGAGCAGTTCTTC.

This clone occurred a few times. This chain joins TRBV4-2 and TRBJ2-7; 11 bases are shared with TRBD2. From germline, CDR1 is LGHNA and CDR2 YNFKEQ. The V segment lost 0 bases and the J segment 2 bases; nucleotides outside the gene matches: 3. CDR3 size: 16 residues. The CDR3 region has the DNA TGTGCCAGCAGCCAAGATAATAGCGGGGGGGCCTACGAGCAGTACTTC. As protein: CASSQDNSGGAYEQYF.

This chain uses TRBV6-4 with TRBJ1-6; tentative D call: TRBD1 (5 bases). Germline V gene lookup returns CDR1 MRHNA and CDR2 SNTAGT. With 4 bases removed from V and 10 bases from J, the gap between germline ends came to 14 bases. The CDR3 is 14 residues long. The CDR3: CASSALGGDSPLHF. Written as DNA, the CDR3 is TGTGCCAGCAGTGCCCTGGGTGGGGACTCACCCCTCCACTTT.

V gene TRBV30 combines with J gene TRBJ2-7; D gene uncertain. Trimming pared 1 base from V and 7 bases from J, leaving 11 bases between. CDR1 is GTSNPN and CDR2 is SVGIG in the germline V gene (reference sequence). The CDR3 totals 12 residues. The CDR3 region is CAWSGPFLEQYF. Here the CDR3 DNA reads TGTGCCTGGAGTGGACCATTCTTGGAGCAGTACTTC.

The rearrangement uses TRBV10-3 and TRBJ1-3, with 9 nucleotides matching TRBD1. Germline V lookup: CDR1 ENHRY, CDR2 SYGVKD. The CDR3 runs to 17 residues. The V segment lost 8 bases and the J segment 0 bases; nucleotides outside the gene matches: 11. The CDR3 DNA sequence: TGTGCCATCCACCCCGGTGGACAGGGGATCTCTGGAAACACCATATATTTT. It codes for CAIHPGGQGISGNTIYF.

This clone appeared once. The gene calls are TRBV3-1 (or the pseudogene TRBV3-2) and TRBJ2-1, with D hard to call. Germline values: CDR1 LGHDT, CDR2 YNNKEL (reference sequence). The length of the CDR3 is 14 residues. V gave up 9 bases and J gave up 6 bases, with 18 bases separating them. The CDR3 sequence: CASSSLGSINEQFF. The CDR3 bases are TGTGCCAGTAGTAGCCTAGGCAGCATCAATGAGCAGTTCTTC.

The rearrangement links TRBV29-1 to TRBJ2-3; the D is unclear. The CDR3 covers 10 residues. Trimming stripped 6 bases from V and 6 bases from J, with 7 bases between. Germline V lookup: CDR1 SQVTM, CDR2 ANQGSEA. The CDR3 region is CSVGSDTQYF. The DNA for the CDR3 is TGCAGCGTCGGATCGGATACGCAGTATTTT.

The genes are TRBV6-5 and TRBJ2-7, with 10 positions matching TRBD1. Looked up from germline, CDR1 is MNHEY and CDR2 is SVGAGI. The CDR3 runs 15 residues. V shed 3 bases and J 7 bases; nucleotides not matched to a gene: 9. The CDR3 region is CASSYFATGGWEQYF. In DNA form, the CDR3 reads TGTGCCAGCAGTTATTTCGCGACAGGGGGCTGGGAGCAGTACTTC.

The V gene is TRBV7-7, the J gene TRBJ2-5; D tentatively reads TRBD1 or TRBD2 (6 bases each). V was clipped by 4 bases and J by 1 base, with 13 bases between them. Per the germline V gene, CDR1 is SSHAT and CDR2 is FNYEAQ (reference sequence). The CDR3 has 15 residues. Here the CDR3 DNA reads TGTGCCAGCAGCTCCACTGGGGGGCCCCAAGAGACCCAGTACTTC. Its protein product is CASSSTGGPQETQYF. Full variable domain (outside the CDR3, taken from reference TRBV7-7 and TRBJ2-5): GAGVSQSPRYKVTKRGQDVTLRCDPISSHATLYWYQQALGQGPEFLTYFNYEAQPDKSGLPSDRFSAERPEGSISTLTIQRTEQRDSAMYRCASSSTGGPQETQYFGPGTRLLVL.

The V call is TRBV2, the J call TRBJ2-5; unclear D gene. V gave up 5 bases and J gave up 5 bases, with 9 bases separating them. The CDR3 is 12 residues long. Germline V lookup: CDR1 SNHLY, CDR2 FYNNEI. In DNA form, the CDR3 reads TGTGCCAGCAGTCTGGCCAGGGAGACCCAGTACTTC. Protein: CASSLARETQYF.

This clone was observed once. The CDR3 reads CAWKKGNQPQHF. CDR3 sequence (DNA): TGTGCCTGGAAGAAGGGCAATCAGCCCCAGCATTTT. V usage is TRBV30 and J usage is TRBJ1-5, with D unresolved. The CDR3 has 12 amino acids. Germline V lookup: CDR1 GTSNPN, CDR2 SVGIG (reference sequence). V was trimmed by 4 bases and J by 2 bases, leaving 6 bases between them.

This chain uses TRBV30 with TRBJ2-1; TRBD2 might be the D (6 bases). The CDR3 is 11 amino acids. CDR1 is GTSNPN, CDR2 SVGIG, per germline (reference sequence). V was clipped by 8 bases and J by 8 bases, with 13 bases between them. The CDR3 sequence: CALVGGHEQFF. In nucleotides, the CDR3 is TGTGCCCTTGTGGGGGGACATGAGCAGTTCTTC.

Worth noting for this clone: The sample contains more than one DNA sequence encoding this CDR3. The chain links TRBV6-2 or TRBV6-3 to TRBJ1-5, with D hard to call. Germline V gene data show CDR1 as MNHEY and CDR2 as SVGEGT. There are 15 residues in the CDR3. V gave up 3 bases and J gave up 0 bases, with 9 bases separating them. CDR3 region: CASSYGDYSNQPQHF. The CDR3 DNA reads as TGTGCCAGCAGTTATGGAGACTATAGCAATCAGCCCCAGCATTTT.

Here the CDR3 DNA reads TGTGCCAGCAGTTCCACGCCCGGGACCGTCTTTGAAGCTTTCTTT. Translating gives CASSSTPGTVFEAFF. The chain combines TRBV6-5 with TRBJ1-1; TRBD1 is a possible D gene (5 bases). The V and J ends lost 4 bases and 7 bases respectively, with 19 bases between them. The CDR3 totals 15 residues. The germline CDR1 and CDR2 sequences are MNHEY and SVGAGI.